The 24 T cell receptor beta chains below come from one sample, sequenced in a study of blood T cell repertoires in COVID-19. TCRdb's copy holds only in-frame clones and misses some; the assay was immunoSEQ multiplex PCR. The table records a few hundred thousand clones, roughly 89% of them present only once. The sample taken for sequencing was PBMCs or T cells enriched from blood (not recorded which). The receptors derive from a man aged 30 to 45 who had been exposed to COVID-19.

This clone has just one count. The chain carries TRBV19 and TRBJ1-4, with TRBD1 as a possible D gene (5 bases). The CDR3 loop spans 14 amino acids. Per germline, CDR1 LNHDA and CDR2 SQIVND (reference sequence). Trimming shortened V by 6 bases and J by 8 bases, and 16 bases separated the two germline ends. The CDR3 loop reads CASSPQGVVEKLFF. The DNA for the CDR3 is TGTGCCAGTAGCCCCCAGGGCGTAGTAGAAAAACTGTTTTTT.

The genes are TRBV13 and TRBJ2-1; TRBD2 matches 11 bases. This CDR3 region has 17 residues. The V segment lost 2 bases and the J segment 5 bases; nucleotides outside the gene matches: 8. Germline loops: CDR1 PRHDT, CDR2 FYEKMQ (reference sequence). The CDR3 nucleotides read TGTGCCAGCAGCTTACCCTGGACTAGCGGGTTCGACAATGAGCAGTTCTTC. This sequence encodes CASSLPWTSGFDNEQFF.

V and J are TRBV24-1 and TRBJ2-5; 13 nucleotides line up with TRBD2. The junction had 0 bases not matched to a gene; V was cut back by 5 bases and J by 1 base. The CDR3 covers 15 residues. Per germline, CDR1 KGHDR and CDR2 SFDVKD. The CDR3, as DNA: TGTGCCACCAGTGGGACTAGCGGGGGCCAAGAGACCCAGTACTTC. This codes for CATSGTSGGQETQYF.

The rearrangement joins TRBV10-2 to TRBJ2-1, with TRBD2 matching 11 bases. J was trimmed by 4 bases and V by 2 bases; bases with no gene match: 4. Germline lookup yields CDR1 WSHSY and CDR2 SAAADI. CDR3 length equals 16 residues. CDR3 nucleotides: TGCGCCAGCAGTGAGGCTAGCGGGGGGATGTACAATGAGCAGTTCTTC. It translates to CASSEASGGMYNEQFF.

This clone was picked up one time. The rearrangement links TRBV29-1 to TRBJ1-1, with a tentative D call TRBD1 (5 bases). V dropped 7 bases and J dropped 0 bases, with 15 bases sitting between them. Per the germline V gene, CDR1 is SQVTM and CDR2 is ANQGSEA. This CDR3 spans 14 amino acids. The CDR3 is CSADLQGMNTEAFF. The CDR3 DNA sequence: TGCAGCGCCGACCTTCAGGGCATGAACACTGAAGCTTTCTTT.

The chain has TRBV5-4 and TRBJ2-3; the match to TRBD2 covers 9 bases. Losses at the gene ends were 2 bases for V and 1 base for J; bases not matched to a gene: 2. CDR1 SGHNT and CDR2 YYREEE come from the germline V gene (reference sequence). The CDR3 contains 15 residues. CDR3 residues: CASSFERGGTDTQYF. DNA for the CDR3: TGTGCCAGCAGCTTTGAGCGGGGGGGCACAGATACGCAGTATTTT.

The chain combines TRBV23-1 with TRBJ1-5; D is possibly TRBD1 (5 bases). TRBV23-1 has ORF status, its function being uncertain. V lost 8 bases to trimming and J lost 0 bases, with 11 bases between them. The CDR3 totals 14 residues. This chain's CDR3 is CASGHSDSNQPQHF. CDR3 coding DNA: TGCGCCAGCGGACACAGCGATAGCAATCAGCCCCAGCATTTT.

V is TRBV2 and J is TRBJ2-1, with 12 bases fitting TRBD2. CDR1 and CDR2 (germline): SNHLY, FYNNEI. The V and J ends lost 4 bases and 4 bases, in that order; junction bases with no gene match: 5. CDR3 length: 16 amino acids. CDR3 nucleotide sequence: TGTGCCAGCAGTGCCGGACTAGCGGGGAGGTACAATGAGCAGTTCTTC. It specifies CASSAGLAGRYNEQFF.

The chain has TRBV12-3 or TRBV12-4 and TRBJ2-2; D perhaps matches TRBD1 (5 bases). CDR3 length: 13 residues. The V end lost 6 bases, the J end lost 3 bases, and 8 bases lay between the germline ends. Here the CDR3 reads CASSTQDTGELFF. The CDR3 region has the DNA TGTGCCAGCAGCACACAGGACACCGGGGAGCTGTTTTTT.

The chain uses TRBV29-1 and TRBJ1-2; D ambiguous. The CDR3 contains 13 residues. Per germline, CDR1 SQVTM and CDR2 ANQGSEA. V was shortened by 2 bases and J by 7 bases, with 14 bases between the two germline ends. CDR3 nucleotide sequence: TGCAGCGTTGAATGGGAGGCGTTGAGTGGCTACACCTTC. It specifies CSVEWEALSGYTF.

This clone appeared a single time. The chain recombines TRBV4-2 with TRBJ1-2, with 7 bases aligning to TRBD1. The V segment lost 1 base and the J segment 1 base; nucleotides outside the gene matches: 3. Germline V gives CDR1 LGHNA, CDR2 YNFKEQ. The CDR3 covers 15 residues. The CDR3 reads CASSQADRDNYGYTF. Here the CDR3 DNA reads TGTGCCAGCAGCCAAGCAGACAGGGATAACTATGGCTACACCTTC.

The CDR3 sequence is CASSSGLAGAKETQYF. The CDR3 DNA reads as TGTGCCAGCAGCTCAGGACTAGCGGGGGCCAAAGAGACCCAGTACTTC. V is TRBV5-4 and J is TRBJ2-5, with 13 bases fitting TRBD2. The CDR3 loop spans 16 amino acids. Trimming at V came to 3 bases and at J to 3 bases, leaving 5 bases not matched to a gene. Germline CDR1 reads SGHNT; CDR2 reads YYREEE (reference sequence).

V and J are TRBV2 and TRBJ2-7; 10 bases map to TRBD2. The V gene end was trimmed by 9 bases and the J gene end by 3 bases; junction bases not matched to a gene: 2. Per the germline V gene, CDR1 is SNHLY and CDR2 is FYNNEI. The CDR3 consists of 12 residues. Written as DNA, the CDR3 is TGTGCCAGTAGGACTAGCGGCTACGAGCAGTACTTC. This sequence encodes CASRTSGYEQYF.

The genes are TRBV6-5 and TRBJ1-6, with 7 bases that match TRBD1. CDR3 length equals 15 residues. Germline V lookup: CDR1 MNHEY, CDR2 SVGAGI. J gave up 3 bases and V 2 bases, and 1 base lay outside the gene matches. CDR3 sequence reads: CASSYDRDYNSPLHF. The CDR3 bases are TGTGCCAGCAGTTACGACAGGGACTATAATTCACCCCTCCACTTT.

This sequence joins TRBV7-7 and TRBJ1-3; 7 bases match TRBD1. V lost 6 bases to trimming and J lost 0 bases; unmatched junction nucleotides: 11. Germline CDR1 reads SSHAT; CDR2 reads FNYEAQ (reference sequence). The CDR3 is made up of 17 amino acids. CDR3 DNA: TGTGCCAGCAGTCCGTTCCCCCGGGACAGCTCTGGAAACACCATATATTTT. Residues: CASSPFPRDSSGNTIYF. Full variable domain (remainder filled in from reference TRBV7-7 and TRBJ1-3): GAGVSQSPRYKVTKRGQDVTLRCDPISSHATLYWYQQALGQGPEFLTYFNYEAQPDKSGLPSDRFSAERPEGSISTLTIQRTEQRDSAMYRCASSPFPRDSSGNTIYFGEGSWLTVV.

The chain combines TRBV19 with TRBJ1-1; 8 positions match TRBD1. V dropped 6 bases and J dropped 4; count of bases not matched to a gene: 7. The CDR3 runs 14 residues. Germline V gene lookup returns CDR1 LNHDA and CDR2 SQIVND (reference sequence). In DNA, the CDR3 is TGTGCCAGTAGCGCGCGACAGGGGTCCACTGAAGCTTTCTTT. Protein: CASSARQGSTEAFF.

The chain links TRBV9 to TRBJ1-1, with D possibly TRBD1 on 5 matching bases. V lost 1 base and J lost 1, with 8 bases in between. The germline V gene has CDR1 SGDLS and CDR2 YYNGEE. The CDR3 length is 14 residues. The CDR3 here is CASSVLQANTEAFF. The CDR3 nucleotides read TGTGCCAGCAGCGTATTACAGGCGAACACTGAAGCTTTCTTT.

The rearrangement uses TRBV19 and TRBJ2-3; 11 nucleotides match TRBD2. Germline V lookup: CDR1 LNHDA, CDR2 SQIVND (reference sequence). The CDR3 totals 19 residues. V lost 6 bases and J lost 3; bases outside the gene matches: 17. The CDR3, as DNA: TGTGCCAGTAGCCTCAACCCCGGACTAGCGGGCGTTACTACAGATACGCAGTATTTT. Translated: CASSLNPGLAGVTTDTQYF.

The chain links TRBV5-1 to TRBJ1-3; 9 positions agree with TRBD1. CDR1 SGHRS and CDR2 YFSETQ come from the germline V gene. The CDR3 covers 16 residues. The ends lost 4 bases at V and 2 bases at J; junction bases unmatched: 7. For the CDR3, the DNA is TGCGCCAGCAGCATGGACAGGGGAGGCCCTGGAAACACCATATATTTT. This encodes CASSMDRGGPGNTIYF.

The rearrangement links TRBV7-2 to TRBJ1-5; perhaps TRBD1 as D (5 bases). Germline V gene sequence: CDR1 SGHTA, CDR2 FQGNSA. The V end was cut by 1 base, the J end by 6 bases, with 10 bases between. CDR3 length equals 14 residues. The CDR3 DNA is TGTGCCAGCAGCTTAGATGGGCAGGGTCAGCCCCAGCATTTT. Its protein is CASSLDGQGQPQHF.

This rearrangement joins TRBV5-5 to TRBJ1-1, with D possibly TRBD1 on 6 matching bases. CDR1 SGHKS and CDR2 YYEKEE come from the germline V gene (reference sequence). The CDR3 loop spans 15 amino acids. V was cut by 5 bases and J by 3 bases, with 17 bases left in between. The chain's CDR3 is CASRQTGSGYTEAFF. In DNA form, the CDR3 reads TGTGCCAGCAGACAGACAGGTAGCGGGTACACTGAAGCTTTCTTT.

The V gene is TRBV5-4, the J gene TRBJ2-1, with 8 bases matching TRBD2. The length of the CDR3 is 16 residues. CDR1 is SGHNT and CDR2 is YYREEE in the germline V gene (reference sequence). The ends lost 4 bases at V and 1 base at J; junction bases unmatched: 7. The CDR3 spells CASSHAGTSSYNEQFF. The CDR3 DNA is TGTGCCAGCAGCCATGCCGGGACTAGTTCCTACAATGAGCAGTTCTTC. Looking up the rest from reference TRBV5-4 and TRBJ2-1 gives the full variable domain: ETGVTQSPTHLIKTRGQQVTLRCSSQSGHNTVSWYQQALGQGPQFIFQYYREEENGRGNFPPRFSGLQFPNYSSELNVNALELDDSALYLCASSHAGTSSYNEQFFGPGTRLTVL.

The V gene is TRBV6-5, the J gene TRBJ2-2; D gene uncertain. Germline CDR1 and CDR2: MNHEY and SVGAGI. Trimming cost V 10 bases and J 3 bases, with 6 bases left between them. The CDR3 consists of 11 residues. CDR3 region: CATLYTGELFF. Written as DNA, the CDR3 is TGTGCCACCCTATACACCGGGGAGCTGTTTTTT.

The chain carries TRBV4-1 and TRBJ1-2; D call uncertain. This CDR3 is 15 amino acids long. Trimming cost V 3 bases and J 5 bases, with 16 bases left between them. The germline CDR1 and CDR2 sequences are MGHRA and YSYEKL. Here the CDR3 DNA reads TGCGCCAGCAGCCACGGCCCCGAGGGCGGGTATGGCTACACCTTC. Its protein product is CASSHGPEGGYGYTF.